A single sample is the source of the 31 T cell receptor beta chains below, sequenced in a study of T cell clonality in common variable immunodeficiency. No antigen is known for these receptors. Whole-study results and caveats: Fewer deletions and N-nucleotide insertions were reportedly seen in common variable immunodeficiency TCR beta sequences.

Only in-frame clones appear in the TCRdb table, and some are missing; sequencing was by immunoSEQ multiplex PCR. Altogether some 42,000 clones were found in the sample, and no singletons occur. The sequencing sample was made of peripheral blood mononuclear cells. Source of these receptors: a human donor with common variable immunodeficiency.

Incomplete CDR3 DNA: TGTGCCTGGAGTGCGGACAGGAGGTCTGGAAACACC. Its translation: CAWSADRRSGNT. The entire CDR3 sequence reads CAWSADRRSGNTIYF. The chain joins TRBV30 to TRBJ1-3, with 7 bases fitting TRBD1. The read ends 3 residues early relative to the CDR3; the germline J gene fills the gap. There are 15 residues in the CDR3. Germline V gene data show CDR1 as GTSNPN and CDR2 as SVGIG (reference sequence). V shed 1 base and J 1 base; nucleotides not matched to a gene: 4.

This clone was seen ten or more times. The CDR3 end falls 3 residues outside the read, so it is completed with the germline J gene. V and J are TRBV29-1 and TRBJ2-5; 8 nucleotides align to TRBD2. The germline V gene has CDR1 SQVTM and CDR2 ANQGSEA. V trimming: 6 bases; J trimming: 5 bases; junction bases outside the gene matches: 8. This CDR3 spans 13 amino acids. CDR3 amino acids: CSVGGGQRETQYF. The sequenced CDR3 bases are TGCAGCGTGGGCGGGGGGCAGAGGGAGACC.

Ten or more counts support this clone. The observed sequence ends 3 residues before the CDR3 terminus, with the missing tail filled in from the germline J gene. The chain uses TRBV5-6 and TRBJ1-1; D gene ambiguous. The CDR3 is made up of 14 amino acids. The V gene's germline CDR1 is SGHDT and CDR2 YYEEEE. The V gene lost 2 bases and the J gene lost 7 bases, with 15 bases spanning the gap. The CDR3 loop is CASSFETFRGEAFF. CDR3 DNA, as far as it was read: TGTGCCAGCAGCTTCGAGACGTTTCGGGGTGAA.

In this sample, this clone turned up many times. CDR3 sequence reads: CASSTPGQGLDEKLFF. CDR3 DNA (partial): TGTGCCAGCAGTACCCCAGGACAGGGATTGGATGAAAAA. The chain employs TRBV12-3 or TRBV12-4 and TRBJ1-4, with TRBD1 matching 8 bases. The read ends 3 residues before the CDR3 terminus; that terminus is restored from the germline J gene. V lost 5 bases and J lost 6; bases outside the gene matches: 11. This CDR3 contains 16 residues.

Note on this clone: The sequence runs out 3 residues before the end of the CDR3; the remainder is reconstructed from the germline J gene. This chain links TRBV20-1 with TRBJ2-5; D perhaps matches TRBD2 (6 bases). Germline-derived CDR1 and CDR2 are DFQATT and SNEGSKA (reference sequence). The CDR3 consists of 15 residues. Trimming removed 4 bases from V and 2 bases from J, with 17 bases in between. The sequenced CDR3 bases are TGCAGTGCTATCACTCAAAGCGGGTATCAAGAGACC. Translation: CSAITQSGYQET. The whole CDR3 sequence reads CSAITQSGYQETQYF.

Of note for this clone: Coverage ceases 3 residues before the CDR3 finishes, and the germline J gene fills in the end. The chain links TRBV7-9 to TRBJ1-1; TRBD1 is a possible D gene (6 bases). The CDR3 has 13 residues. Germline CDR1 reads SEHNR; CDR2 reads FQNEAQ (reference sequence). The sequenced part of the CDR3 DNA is TGTGCCAGCACCCGGGACAATGCCGCTGGT. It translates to CASTRDNAAG. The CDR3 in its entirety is CASTRDNAAGAFF.

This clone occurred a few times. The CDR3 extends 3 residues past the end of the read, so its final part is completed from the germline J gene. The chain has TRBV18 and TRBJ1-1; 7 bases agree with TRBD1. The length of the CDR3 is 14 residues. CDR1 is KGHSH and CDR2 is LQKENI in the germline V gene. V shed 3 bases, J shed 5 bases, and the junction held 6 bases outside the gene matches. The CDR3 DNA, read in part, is TGTGCCAGCTCACCCTCCGGCAGGGGGACTGAA. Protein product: CASSPSGRGTE. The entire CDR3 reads CASSPSGRGTEAFF.

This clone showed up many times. The CDR3 is CASSLLNTEAFF. The sequenced part of the CDR3 DNA is TGCGCCAGCAGCTTGTTAAACACTGAA. The chain uses TRBV5-1 and TRBJ1-1; D is ambiguous. The observed sequence ends 3 residues before the CDR3 terminus, with the missing tail filled in from the germline J gene. Germline CDR1 is SGHRS and CDR2 is YFSETQ. V was clipped by 1 base and J by 2 bases, with 3 bases between them. The CDR3 is 12 residues long.

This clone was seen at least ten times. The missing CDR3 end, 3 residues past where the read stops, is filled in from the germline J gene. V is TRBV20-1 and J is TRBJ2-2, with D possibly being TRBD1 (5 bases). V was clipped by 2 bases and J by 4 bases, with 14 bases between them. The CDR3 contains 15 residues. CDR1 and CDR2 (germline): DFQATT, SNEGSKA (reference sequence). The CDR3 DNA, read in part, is TGCAGTGCTAGATCCAAGGGGAAGGGCACCGGGGAG. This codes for CSARSKGKGTGE. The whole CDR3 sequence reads CSARSKGKGTGELFF.

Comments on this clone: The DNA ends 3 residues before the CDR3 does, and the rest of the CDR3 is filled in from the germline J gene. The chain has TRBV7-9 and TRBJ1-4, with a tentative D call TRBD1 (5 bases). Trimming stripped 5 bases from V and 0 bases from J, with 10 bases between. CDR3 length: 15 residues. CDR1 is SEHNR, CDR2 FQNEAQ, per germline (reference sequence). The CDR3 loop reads CASSQQGATNEKLFF. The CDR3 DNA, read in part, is TGTGCCAGCAGCCAGCAGGGAGCAACTAATGAAAAA.

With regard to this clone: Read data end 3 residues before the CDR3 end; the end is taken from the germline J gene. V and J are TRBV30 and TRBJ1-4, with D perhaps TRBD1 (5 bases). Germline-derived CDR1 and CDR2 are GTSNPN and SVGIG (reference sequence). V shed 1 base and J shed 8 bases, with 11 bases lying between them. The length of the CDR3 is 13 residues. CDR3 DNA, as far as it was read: TGTGCCTGGAGTGCAGGGCATGGAGAAAAA. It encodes CAWSAGHGEK. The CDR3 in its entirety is CAWSAGHGEKLFF.

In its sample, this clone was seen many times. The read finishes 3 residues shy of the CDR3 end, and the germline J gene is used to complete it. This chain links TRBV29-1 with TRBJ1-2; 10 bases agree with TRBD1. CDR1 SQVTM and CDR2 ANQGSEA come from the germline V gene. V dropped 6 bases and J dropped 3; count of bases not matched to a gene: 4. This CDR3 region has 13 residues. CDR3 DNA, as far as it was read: TGCAGCGTAGACGGGACAGGGGACTATGGC. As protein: CSVDGTGDYG. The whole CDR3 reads CSVDGTGDYGYTF. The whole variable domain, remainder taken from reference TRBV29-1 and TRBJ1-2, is SAVISQKPSRDICQRGTSLTIQCQVDSQVTMMFWYRQQPGQSLTLIATANQGSEATYESGFVIDKFPISRPNLTFSTLTVSNMSPEDSSIYLCSVDGTGDYGYTFGSGTRLTVV.

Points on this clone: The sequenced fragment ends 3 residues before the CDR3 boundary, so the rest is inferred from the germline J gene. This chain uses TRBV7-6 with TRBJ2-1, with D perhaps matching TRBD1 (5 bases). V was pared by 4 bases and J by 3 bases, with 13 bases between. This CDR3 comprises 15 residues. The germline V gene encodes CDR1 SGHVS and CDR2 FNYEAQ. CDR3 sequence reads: CASSSPSQGYNEQFF. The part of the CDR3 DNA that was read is TGTGCCAGCAGCTCCCCAAGCCAGGGCTACAATGAG.

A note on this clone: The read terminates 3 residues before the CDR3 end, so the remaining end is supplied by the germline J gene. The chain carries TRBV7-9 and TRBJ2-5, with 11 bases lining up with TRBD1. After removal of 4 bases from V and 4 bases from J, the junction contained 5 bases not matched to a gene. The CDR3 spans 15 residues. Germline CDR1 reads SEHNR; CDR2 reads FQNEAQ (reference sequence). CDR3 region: CASSWPGQGVETQYF. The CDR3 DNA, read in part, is TGTGCCAGCAGCTGGCCGGGACAGGGGGTAGAGACC.

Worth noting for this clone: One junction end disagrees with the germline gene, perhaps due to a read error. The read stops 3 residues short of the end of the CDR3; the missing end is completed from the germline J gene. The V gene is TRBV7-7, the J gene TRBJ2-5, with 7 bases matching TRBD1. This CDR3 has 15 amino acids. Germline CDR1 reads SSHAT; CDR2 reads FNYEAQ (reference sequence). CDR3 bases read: TGTGCTAGCAGCTTCTTAGAAGGGGGCATAGAGACC. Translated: CASSFLEGGIET. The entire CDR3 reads CASSFLEGGIETQYF.

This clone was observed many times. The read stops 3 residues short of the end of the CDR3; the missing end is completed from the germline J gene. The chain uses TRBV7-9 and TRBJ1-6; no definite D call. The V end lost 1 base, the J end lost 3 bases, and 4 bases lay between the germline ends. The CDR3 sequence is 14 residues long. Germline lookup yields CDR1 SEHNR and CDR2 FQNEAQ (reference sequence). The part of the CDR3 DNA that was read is TGTGCCAGCAGCTTAGATAGCTATAATTCACCC. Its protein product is CASSLDSYNSP. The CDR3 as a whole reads CASSLDSYNSPLHF.

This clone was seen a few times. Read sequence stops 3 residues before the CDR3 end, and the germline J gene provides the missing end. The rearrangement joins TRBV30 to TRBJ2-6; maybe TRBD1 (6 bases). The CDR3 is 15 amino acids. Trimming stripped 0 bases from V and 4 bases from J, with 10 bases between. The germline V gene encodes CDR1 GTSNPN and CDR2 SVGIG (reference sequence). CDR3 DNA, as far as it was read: TGTGCCTGGAGTGTAGGGGGAACCGGGGCCAACGTC. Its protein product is CAWSVGGTGANV. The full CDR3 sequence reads CAWSVGGTGANVLTF.

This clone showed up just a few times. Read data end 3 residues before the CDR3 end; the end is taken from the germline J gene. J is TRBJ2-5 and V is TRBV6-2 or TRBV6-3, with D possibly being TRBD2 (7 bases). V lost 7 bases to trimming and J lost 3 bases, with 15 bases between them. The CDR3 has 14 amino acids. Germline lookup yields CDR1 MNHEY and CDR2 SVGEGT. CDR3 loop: CASNRRGAKETQYF. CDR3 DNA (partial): TGTGCCAGCAACCGACGGGGGGCAAAAGAGACC.

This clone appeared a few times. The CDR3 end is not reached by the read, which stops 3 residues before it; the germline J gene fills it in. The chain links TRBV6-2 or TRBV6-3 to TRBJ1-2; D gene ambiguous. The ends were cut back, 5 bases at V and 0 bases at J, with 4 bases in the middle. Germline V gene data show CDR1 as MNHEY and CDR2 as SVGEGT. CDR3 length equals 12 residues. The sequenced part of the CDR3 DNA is TGTGCCAGCAGTCAGACTAACTATGGC. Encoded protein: CASSQTNYG. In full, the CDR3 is CASSQTNYGYTF.

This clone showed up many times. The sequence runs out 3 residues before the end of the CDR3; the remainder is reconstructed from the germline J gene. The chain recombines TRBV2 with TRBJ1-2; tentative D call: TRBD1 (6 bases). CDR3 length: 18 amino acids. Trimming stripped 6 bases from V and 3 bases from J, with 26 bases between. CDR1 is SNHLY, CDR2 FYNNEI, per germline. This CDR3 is CASRKEGGFGGIHYGYTF. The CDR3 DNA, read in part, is TGTGCCAGCAGGAAAGAGGGGGGCTTCGGGGGGATTCACTATGGC.

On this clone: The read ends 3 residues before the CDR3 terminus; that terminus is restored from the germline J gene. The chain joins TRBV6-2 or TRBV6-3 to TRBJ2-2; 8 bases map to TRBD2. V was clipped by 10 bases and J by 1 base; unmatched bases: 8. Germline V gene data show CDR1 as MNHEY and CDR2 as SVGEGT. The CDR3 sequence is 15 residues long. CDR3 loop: CATLRTSLNTGELFF. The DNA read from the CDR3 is TGTGCCACCCTCCGGACTAGCCTGAACACCGGGGAG.

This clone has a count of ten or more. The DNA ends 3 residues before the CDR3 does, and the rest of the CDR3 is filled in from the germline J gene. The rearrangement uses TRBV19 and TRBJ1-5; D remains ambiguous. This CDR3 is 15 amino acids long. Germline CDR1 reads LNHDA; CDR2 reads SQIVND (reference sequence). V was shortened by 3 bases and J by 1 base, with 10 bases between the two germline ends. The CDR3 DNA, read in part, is TGTGCCAGTAGTATCAACGGGGAAAGCAATCAGCCC. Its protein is CASSINGESNQP. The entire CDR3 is CASSINGESNQPQHF. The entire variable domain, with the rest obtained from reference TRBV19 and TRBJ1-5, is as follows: DGGITQSPKYLFRKEGQNVTLSCEQNLNHDAMYWYRQDPGQGLRLIYYSQIVNDFQKGDIAEGYSVSREKKESFPLTVTSAQKNPTAFYLCASSINGESNQPQHFGDGTRLSIL.

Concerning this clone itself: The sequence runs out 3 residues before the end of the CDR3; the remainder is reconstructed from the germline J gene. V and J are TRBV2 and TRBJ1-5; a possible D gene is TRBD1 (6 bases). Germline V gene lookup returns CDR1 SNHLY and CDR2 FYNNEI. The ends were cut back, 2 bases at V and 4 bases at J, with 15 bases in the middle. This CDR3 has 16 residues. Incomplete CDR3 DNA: TGTGCCAGCAGTGAACGGGGGGCCGAGCGGAATCAGCCC. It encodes CASSERGAERNQP. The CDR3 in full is CASSERGAERNQPQHF.

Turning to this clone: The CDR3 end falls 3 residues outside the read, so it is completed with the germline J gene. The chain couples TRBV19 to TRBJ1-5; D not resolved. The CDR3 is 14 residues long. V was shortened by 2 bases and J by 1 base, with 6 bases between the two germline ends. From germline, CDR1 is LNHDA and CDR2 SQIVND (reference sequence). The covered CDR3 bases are TGTGCCAGTAGTATAAAAGGGAGCAATCAGCCC. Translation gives CASSIKGSNQP. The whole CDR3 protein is CASSIKGSNQPQHF.

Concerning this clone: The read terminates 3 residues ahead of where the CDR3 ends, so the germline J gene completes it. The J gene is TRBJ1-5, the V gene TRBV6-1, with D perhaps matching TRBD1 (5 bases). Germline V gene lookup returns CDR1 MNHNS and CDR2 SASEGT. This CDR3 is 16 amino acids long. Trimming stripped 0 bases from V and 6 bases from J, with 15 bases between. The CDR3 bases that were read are TGTGCCAGCAGTGAAGCGGGGAGGGGAGTTAGTCAGCCC. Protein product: CASSEAGRGVSQP. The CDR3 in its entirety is CASSEAGRGVSQPQHF.

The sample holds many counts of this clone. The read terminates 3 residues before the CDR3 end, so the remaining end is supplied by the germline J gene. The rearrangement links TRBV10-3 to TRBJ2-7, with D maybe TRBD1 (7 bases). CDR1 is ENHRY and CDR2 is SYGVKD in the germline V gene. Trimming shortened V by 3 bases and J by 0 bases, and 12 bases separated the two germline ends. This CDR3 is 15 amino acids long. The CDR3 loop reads CAISDRGDSSYEQYF. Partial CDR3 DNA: TGTGCCATCAGTGATAGGGGGGACAGCTCCTACGAG.

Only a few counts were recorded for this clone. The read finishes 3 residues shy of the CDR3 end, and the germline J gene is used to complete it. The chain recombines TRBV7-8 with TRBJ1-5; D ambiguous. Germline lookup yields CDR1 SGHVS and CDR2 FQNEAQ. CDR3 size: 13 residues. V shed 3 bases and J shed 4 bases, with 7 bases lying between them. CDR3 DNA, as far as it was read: TGTGCCAGCAGCTTTGGAGGGAATCAGCCC. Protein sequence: CASSFGGNQP. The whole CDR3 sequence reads CASSFGGNQPQHF. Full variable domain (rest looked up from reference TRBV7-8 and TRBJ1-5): GAGVSQSPRYKVAKRGQDVALRCDPISGHVSLFWYQQALGQGPEFLTYFQNEAQLDKSGLPSDRFFAERPEGSVSTLKIQRTQQEDSAVYLCASSFGGNQPQHFGDGTRLSIL.

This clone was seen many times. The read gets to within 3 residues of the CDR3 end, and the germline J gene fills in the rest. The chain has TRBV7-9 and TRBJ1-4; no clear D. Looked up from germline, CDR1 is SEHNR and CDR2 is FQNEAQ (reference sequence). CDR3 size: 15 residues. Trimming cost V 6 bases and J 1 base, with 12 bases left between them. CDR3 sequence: CASSAGAVTNEKLFF. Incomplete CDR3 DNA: TGTGCCAGCAGTGCAGGCGCCGTAACTAATGAAAAA.

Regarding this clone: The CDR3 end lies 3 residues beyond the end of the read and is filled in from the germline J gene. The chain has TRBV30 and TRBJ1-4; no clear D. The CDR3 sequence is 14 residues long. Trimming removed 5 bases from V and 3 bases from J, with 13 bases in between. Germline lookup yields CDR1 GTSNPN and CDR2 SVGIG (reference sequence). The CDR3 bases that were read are TGTGCCTGGGGTCTGCAGGCTGCTAATGAAAAA. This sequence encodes CAWGLQAANEK. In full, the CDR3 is CAWGLQAANEKLFF.

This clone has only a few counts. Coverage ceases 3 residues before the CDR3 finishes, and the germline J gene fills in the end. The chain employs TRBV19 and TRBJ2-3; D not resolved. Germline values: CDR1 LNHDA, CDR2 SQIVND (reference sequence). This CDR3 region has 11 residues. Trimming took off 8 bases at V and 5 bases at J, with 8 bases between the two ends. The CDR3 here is CASLSGDTQYF. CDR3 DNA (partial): TGTGCCAGTCTAAGTGGAGATACG.

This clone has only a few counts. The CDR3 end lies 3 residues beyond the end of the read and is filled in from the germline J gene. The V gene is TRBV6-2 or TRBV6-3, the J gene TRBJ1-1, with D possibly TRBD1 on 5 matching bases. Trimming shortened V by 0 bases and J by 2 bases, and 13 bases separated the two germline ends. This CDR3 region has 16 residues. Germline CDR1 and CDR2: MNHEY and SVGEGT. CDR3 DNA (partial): TGTGCCAGCAGTTACTCTTGGGACTATCTAAACACTGAA. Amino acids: CASSYSWDYLNTE. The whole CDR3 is CASSYSWDYLNTEAFF.